This T cell receptor beta chain was recovered during a study of OX40 agonist ivuxolimab in advanced cancers. Patients were ruled out by autoimmune disease history or systemic immunosuppression. Baseline was the first blood sampling point, followed by cycle 4 day 1 and cycle 7 day 1. About this clone: Its target is not known.

Study conclusions and caveats: Expanded clones belonging to CD8+ T cells outnumbered, on average, those of CD4+. Clonal expansion by week 6 occurred in CD4+ and CD8+ blood T cells (at 0.1 to 3.0 mg/kg).

Assay: immunoSEQ multiplex PCR; the TCRdb copy retains only in-frame clones and omits some. The sample carries 20,000 to 30,000 clones, approximately 86% recorded once. This sequence originates from an adult with an advanced solid tumor such as melanoma, head and neck, liver or kidney cancer. This sample comprised CD4+ or CD8+ T cells sorted from blood, obtained in a trial of the OX40 agonist ivuxolimab.

In DNA form, the CDR3 reads TGTGCCAGCAGTCCTACAATCGGCTATGGCTACACCTTC. Its translation is CASSPTIGYGYTF. V gene TRBV27 combines with J gene TRBJ1-2; D uncertain. This CDR3 is 13 amino acids long. V was shortened by 5 bases and J by 4 bases, with 11 bases between the two germline ends. CDR1 and CDR2 (germline): MNHEY, SMNVEV (reference sequence).